The present TCR beta chain was sequenced within a study of T cell changes during pregnancy in multiple sclerosis. Assay used: immunoSEQ multiplex PCR; TCRdb lists only in-frame clones, some missing. This table has some 59,000 clones, just over 90% appearing once. V lost 5 bases and J lost 1, with 12 bases in between. The CDR3 is 14 amino acids. Germline values: CDR1 SGHRS, CDR2 YFSETQ. The source was peripheral blood, collected in the second trimester of pregnancy. This clonotype was obtained from a female donor with multiple sclerosis, enrolled in a pregnancy study. This chain joins TRBV5-1 and TRBJ1-1; D not resolved. The CDR3 loop is CASRPVPGNTEAFF. CDR3 nucleotides: TGCGCCAGCAGACCAGTTCCGGGGAACACTGAAGCTTTCTTT.